The TCR beta chain described here comes from a study of vaccination effects on CD4 cells after COVID-19. Culture proceeded for approximately 10 days, and CD4+ T cells were then isolated. Sequenced by immunoSEQ multiplex PCR; TCRdb stores in-frame clones only, minus some. In the table there are 25,000 to 30,000 clones, around three fifths of which are singletons. A word on this clone: Its target is not known.

Trimming pared 4 bases from V and 6 bases from J, leaving 10 bases between. Germline CDR1 and CDR2: SNHLY and FYNNEI. The CDR3 is 12 residues long. The chain recombines TRBV2 with TRBJ2-7; tentative D call: TRBD1 (5 bases). This material consisted of CD4+ T cells from PBMCs cultured without peptide, taken before COVID-19 vaccination. This sequence was found in a human donor who received a COVID-19 vaccine. The CDR3 region is CASSVQGAEQYF. The CDR3 DNA is TGTGCCAGCAGTGTTCAAGGGGCCGAGCAGTACTTC.